The present entry profiles one T cell receptor beta chain with its context. Its antigen is currently unknown. This entry belongs to a study of cytomegalovirus exposure and HLA in healthy donors. Study information: Unique TCR beta sequences numbering 117 million came from approximately 180 million T cells in an earlier analysis. Whole-study results and caveats: Follow-up analysis found HLA locus-dependent TCR association rates, highest for DRB1 and lowest for HLA-C.

Healthy bone marrow donors made up the donor group. Unrecorded immune exposure was likely among donors, who were nominally healthy when sampled. J lost 7 bases, V lost 3 bases, and 3 bases had no gene match. This CDR3 spans 13 amino acids. CDR1 is MNHEY, CDR2 SVGAGI, per germline. The PCR was carried out with 60 Vbeta primers and 13 Jbeta primers. The protocol was immunoSEQ multiplex PCR, while the TCRdb copy is restricted to in-frame clones and leaves out a portion. This sample carries 90,000 to 120,000 clones, over 80% of them seen once, and the ten largest clones take less than 3.5%. V usage is TRBV6-5 and J usage is TRBJ1-5, with TRBD1 matching over 7 bases. This clonotype originated in a man aged 25-45 years in good health and CMV-seropositive. Sequencing was carried out using PBMCs. The CDR3 nucleotides are TGTGCCAGCAGTTATGGCAGGGGGCAGCCCCAGCATTTT. Amino acids: CASSYGRGQPQHF.